A selection of T cell receptor beta chains follows, all from one sample in a study of blood T cell repertoires in COVID-19. Method: immunoSEQ multiplex PCR; TCRdb's copy keeps in-frame clones and lacks some. Of 100,000 to 150,000 clones in the sample, 75% to 90% were seen once. The specimen was peripheral blood. The receptors come from an elderly woman with COVID-19, enrolled during active disease. Both conserved end residues are part of each CDR3. The D gene is left open where the match is weak. The listing skips clone size in some rows; elsewhere it reads once, few, many or a size class.

size	V	D	J	CDR3	DNA
NA	TRBV6-5	NA	TRBJ1-2	CASRRDFGYTF	TGTGCCAGCAGGAGGGACTTTGGCTACACCTTC
NA	TRBV28	NA	TRBJ2-3	CASSGGQITDTQYF	TGTGCCAGCAGTGGAGGACAGATCACAGATACGCAGTATTTT
few	TRBV15	NA	TRBJ1-5	CATSRETVGFYSNQPQHF	TGTGCCACCAGCAGAGAAACGGTCGGTTTTTATAGCAATCAGCCCCAGCATTTT
NA	TRBV5-1	TRBD1	TRBJ2-1	CASSLGTGSNEQFF	TGCGCCAGCAGCTTGGGGACAGGCAGCAATGAGCAGTTCTTC
NA	TRBV18	TRBD1	TRBJ2-7	CASSPLNYDRAEQYF	TGTGCCAGCTCACCTCTTAATTACGACAGGGCCGAGCAGTACTTC
NA	TRBV4-1	TRBD2	TRBJ2-2	CASSHQLTSYSTGELFF	TGCGCCAGCAGCCACCAATTGACTAGCTATTCCACCGGGGAGCTGTTTTTT
NA	TRBV6-1	NA	TRBJ1-5	CASSDAGVLGQPQHF	TGTGCCAGCAGTGATGCGGGGGTTTTGGGTCAGCCCCAGCATTTT
NA	TRBV11-2	TRBD2	TRBJ2-1	CASNTQALAGGNEQFF	TGTGCCAGCAACACTCAAGCCCTAGCGGGAGGCAATGAGCAGTTCTTC
NA	TRBV10-3	NA	TRBJ2-5	CAINDGSRETQYF	TGTGCCATCAACGACGGGAGTAGGGAGACCCAGTACTTC
NA	TRBV27	TRBD1	TRBJ1-2	CASSLGPGQDHYGYTF	TGTGCCAGCAGTCTCGGACCGGGACAGGACCACTATGGCTACACCTTC
NA	TRBV6-2/TRBV6-3	NA	TRBJ2-3	CASSVQGRITDTQYF	TGTGCCAGCAGTGTACAGGGAAGGATAACAGATACGCAGTATTTT
once	TRBV19	TRBD1	TRBJ2-7	CASSTGQVGEQYF	TGTGCCAGTAGTACGGGACAGGTGGGCGAGCAGTACTTC
NA	TRBV9	TRBD1	TRBJ2-1	CASSVGATGGNEQFF	TGTGCCAGCAGCGTAGGAGCTACAGGGGGCAATGAGCAGTTCTTC
NA	TRBV4-1	NA	TRBJ1-5	CASSQDRYSNQPQHF	TGCGCCAGCAGCCAAGACAGATATAGCAATCAGCCCCAGCATTTT
NA	TRBV28	NA	TRBJ2-7	CASSLGGYEQYF	TGTGCCAGCAGTTTAGGCGGGTACGAGCAGTACTTC
NA	TRBV9	TRBD2	TRBJ2-3	CASSVGREGLDTQYF	TGTGCCAGCAGCGTAGGGCGGGAGGGCCTAGATACGCAGTATTTT
NA	TRBV7-8	NA	TRBJ1-1	CASSAPGRVNTEAFF	TGTGCCAGCAGCGCCCCAGGGAGGGTGAACACTGAAGCTTTCTTT
once	TRBV20-1	TRBD1	TRBJ2-7	CSAGGLGQGPGMYF	TGCAGTGCTGGTGGTCTCGGACAGGGCCCCGGAATGTACTTC
NA	TRBV10-3	NA	TRBJ1-2	CAIGMGGPANYGYTF	TGTGCCATCGGGATGGGGGGGCCTGCTAACTATGGCTACACCTTC
NA	TRBV28	TRBD1	TRBJ2-7	CATQRQGSFYEQYF	TGTGCCACACAAAGACAGGGATCTTTCTACGAGCAGTACTTC
once	TRBV5-6	TRBD2	TRBJ2-5	CASSLTGLEETQYF	TGTGCCAGCAGCTTGACCGGACTAGAAGAGACCCAGTACTTC
NA	TRBV24-1	TRBD1	TRBJ2-5	CATSDPGTAFGTQYF	TGTGCCACCAGTGACCCCGGGACAGCCTTTGGGACCCAGTACTTC
NA	TRBV14	TRBD2	TRBJ2-7	CASSQVPGLAGSYEQYF	TGTGCCAGCAGCCAAGTTCCGGGACTAGCGGGAAGCTACGAGCAGTACTTC
few	TRBV18	TRBD1	TRBJ2-7	CASSPFQDRAYEQYF	TGTGCCAGCTCACCATTTCAGGACAGGGCCTACGAGCAGTACTTC
NA	TRBV28	NA	TRBJ1-6	CASSPRGTGYNSPLHF	TGTGCCAGCAGTCCCCGGGGAACAGGGTATAATTCACCCCTCCACTTT
NA	TRBV7-2	TRBD1	TRBJ2-5	CASSPRSGGETQYF	TGTGCCAGCAGCCCGCGGTCAGGGGGAGAGACCCAGTACTTC
NA	TRBV9	NA	TRBJ1-1	CASSVVLRGTEAFF	TGTGCCAGCAGCGTAGTTCTGCGGGGGACTGAAGCTTTCTTT
NA	TRBV6-5	NA	TRBJ1-2	CASSNEGQGSYGYTF	TGTGCCAGCAGTAACGAGGGCCAGGGGTCCTATGGCTACACCTTC
NA	TRBV5-1	NA	TRBJ1-2	CASKDSIESYTF	TGCGCCAGCAAAGACTCCATCGAAAGCTACACCTTC
NA	TRBV10-3	TRBD1	TRBJ2-1	CATGDRADNEQFF	TGTGCCACCGGGGACAGGGCCGACAATGAGCAGTTCTTC
NA	TRBV18	NA	TRBJ1-1	CASSPVAGGYTEAFF	TGTGCCAGCTCACCAGTTGCAGGCGGGTACACTGAAGCTTTCTTT
NA	TRBV7-9	TRBD1	TRBJ2-2	CASRGSRDRGTGELFF	TGTGCCAGCAGGGGGAGCCGGGACAGGGGTACCGGGGAGCTGTTTTTT
NA	TRBV3-1/TRBV3-2	NA	TRBJ1-1	CASSKSQGRNTEAFF	TGTGCCAGCAGCAAGTCGCAGGGTAGGAACACTGAAGCTTTCTTT
NA	TRBV18	TRBD1	TRBJ1-2	CASSPPEGAHGYTF	TGTGCCAGCTCACCACCGGAGGGGGCACATGGCTACACCTTC
NA	TRBV19	TRBD2	TRBJ2-5	CASSLAGSQETQYF	TGTGCCAGTAGTCTAGCGGGATCACAAGAGACCCAGTACTTC